The clone carrying this T cell receptor beta chain was detected a few times. The entry originates in a study of early T cells in non-severe SARS-CoV-2 infection. In the study overall: Bulk RNA isolated from unsorted whole blood underwent sequencing; chains were not paired.

Germline CDR1 is MNHNS and CDR2 is SASEGT. V was cut by 4 bases and J by 0 bases, with 7 bases left in between. This CDR3 comprises 14 residues. In TCRdb, the 5' RACE reads were re-called with MiXCR into one record per CDR3 protein. The sample consists of tens of thousands of distinct CDR3 sequences, 6% to 6.5% of them appearing once. The sequence derives from an adult who was a healthcare worker with PCR-confirmed SARS-CoV-2 infection or an uninfected control (not recorded which). The chain joins TRBV6-1 to TRBJ1-3; D gene ambiguous. The sample consisted of whole blood. The CDR3 loop reads CASSARPSGNTIYF. CDR3 nucleotide sequence: TGTGCCAGCAGTGCCAGACCCTCTGGAAACACCATATATTTT.